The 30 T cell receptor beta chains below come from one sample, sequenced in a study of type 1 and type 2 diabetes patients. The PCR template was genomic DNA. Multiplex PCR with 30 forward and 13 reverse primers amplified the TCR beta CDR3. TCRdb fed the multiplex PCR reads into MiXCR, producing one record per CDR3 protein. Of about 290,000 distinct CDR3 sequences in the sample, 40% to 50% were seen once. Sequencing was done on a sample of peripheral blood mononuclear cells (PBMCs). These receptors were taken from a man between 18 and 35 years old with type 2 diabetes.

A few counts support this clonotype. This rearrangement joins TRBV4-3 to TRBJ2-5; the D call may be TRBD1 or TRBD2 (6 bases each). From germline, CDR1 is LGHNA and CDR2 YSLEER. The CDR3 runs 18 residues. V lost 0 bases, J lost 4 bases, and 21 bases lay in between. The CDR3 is CASSQEEGGGFGRETQYF. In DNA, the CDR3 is TGCGCCAGCAGCCAAGAGGAAGGAGGGGGATTCGGTAGAGAGACCCAGTACTTC.

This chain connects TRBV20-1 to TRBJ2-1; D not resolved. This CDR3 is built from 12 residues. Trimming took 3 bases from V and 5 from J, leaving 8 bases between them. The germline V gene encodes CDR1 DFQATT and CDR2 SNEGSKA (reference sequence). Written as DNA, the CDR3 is TGCAGTGCTAGGCCTAGGGACAATGAGCAGTTCTTC. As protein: CSARPRDNEQFF.

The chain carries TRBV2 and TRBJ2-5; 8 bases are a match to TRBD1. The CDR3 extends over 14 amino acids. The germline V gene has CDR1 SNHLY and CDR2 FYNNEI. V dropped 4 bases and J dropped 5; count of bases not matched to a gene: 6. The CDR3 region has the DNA TGTGCCAGCAGTGCGGGACAGGTCCGGGAGACCCAGTACTTC. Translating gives CASSAGQVRETQYF.

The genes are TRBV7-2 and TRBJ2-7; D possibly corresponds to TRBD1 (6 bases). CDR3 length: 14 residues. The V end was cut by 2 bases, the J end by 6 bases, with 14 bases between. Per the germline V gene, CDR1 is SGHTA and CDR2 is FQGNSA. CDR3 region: CASSLRSATGEQYF. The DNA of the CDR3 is TGTGCCAGCAGCTTACGAAGCGCGACAGGCGAGCAGTACTTC. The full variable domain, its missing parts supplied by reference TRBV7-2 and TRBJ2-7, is GAGVSQSPSNKVTEKGKDVELRCDPISGHTALYWYRQSLGQGLEFLIYFQGNSAPDKSGLPSDRFSAERTGGSVSTLTIQRTQQEDSAVYLCASSLRSATGEQYFGPGTRLTVT.

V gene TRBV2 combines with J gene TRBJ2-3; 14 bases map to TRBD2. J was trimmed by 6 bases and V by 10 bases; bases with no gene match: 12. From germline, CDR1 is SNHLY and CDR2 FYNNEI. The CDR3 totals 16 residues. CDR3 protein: CATRRGLAGDVDTQYF. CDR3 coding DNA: TGTGCCACCAGAAGGGGACTAGCGGGGGACGTGGATACGCAGTATTTT.

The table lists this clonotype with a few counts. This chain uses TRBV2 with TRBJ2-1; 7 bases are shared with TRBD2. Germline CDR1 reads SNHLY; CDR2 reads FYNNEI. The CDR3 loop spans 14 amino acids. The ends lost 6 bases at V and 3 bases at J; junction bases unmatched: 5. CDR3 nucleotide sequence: TGTGCCAGCAGCTTACGCGGGAGCTACAATGAGCAGTTCTTC. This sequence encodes CASSLRGSYNEQFF.

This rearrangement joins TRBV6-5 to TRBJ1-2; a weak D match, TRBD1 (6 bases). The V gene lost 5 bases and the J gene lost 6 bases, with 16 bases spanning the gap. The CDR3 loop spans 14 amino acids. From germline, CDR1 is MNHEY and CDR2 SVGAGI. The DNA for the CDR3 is TGTGCCAGCAGTGACGCGCAGGGGTCCAATGGCTACACCTTC. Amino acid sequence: CASSDAQGSNGYTF.

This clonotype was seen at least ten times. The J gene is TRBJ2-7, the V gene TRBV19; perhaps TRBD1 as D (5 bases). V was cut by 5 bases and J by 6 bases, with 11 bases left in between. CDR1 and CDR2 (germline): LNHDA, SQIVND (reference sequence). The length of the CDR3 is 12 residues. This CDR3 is CASSSTGSEQYF. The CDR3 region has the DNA TGTGCCAGTAGTTCAACAGGAAGCGAGCAGTACTTC. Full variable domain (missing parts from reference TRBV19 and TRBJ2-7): DGGITQSPKYLFRKEGQNVTLSCEQNLNHDAMYWYRQDPGQGLRLIYYSQIVNDFQKGDIAEGYSVSREKKESFPLTVTSAQKNPTAFYLCASSSTGSEQYFGPGTRLTVT.

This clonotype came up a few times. CDR3 sequence: CSVGEGDSGELFF. The DNA for the CDR3 is TGCAGCGTTGGAGAGGGCGATTCCGGGGAGCTGTTTTTT. The V gene is TRBV29-1, the J gene TRBJ2-2, with a tentative D call TRBD2 (5 bases). The length of the CDR3 is 13 residues. Germline values: CDR1 SQVTM, CDR2 ANQGSEA. V was clipped by 4 bases and J by 6 bases, with 12 bases between them.

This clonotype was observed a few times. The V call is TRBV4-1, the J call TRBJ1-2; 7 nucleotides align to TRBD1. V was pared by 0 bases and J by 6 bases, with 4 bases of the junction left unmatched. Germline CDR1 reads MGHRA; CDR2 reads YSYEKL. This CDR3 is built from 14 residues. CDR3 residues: CASSQDGTVDGYTF. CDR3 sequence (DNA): TGCGCCAGCAGCCAAGACGGGACAGTGGATGGCTACACCTTC.

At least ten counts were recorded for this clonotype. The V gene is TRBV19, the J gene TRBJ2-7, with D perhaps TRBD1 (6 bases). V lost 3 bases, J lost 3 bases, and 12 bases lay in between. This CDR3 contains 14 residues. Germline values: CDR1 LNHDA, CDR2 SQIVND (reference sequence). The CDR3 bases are TGTGCCAGTAGTATGAGAGGACAGAGCTACGAGCAGTACTTC. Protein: CASSMRGQSYEQYF.

CDR3 loop: CSGLAGGSSPYNEQFF. The CDR3, as DNA: TGCAGTGGCCTAGCGGGGGGTTCTTCCCCTTACAATGAGCAGTTCTTC. This rearrangement joins TRBV20-1 to TRBJ2-1, with TRBD2 matching 11 bases. In germline, CDR1 is DFQATT, CDR2 SNEGSKA (reference sequence). Trimming removed 7 bases from V and 4 bases from J; junction bases left unmatched: 12. CDR3 length: 16 residues.

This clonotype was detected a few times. CDR3 region: CASRQGNYSPLHF. DNA of the CDR3: TGTGCCAGCAGACAGGGGAACTATTCACCCCTCCACTTT. The chain joins TRBV6-5 to TRBJ1-6; TRBD1 matches at 7 bases. CDR1 and CDR2 (germline): MNHEY, SVGAGI. V gave up 6 bases and J gave up 8 bases; unmatched junction bases: 4. The length of the CDR3 is 13 residues.

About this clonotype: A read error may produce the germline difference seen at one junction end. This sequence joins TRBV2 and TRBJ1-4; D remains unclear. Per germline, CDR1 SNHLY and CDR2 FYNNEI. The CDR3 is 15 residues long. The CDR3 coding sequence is TGCGCCAGCACCGGTATGGCAACGGGGAGTGAAAAGCTGTTTTTT. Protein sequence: CASTGMATGSEKLFF.

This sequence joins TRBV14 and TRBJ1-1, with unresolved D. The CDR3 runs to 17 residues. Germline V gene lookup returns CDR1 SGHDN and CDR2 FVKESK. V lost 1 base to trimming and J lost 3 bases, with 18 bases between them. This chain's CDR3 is CASSQGAPGDLDTEAFF. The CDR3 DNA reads TGTGCCAGCAGCCAAGGGGCACCGGGTGATCTGGACACTGAAGCTTTCTTT.

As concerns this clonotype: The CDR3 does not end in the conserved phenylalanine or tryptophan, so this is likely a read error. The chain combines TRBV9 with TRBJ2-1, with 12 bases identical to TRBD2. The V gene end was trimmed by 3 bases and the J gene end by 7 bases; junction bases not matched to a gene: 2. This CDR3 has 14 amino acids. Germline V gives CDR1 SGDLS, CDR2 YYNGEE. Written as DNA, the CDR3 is TGTGCCAGCAGCGCCGGACTAGCGGGAAATGAGCAGTTCTTA. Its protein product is CASSAGLAGNEQFL.

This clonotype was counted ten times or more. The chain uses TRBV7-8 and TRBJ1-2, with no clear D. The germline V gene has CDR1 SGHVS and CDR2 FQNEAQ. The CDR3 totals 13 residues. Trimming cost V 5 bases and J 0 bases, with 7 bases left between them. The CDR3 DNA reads TGTGCCAGCAGCGTCGCGGCTAACTATGGCTACACCTTC. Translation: CASSVAANYGYTF. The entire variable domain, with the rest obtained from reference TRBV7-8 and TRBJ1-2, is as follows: GAGVSQSPRYKVAKRGQDVALRCDPISGHVSLFWYQQALGQGPEFLTYFQNEAQLDKSGLPSDRFFAERPEGSVSTLKIQRTQQEDSAVYLCASSVAANYGYTFGSGTRLTVV.

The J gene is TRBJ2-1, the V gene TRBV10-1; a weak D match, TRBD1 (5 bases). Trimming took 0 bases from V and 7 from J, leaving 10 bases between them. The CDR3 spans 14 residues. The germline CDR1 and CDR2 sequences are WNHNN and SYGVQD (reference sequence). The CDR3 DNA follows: TGCGCCAGCAGTGAGTCCCTAAAGGGGAATGAGCAGTTCTTC. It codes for CASSESLKGNEQFF.

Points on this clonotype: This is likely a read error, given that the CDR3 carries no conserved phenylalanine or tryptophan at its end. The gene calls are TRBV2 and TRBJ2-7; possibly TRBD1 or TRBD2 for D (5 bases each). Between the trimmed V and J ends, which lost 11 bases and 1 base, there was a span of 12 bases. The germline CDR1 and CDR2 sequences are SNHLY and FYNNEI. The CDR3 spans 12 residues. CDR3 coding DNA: TGTGCCGTCGGGACCGAATCCTACGAGCAGTACCTC. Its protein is CAVGTESYEQYL.

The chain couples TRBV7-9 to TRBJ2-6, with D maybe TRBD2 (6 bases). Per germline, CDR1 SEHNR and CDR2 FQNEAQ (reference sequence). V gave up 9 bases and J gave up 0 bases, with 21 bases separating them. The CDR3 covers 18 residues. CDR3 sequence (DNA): TGTGCCAGAGAGGCGGGGTCTCTAAAAAGCTCTGGGGCCAACGTCCTGACTTTC. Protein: CAREAGSLKSSGANVLTF.

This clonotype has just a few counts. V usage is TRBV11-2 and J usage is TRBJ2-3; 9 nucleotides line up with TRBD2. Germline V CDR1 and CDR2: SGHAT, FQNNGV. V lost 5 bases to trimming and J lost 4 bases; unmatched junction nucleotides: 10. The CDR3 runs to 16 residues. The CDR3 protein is CASSPGVAGEADTQYF. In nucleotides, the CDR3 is TGTGCCAGCAGCCCTGGCGTAGCGGGGGAGGCAGATACGCAGTATTTT.

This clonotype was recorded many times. CDR3 coding DNA: TGCAGTGCTCGTAAACGGGATACGCAGTATTTT. It codes for CSARKRDTQYF. The chain employs TRBV20-1 and TRBJ2-3; no reliable D call. The CDR3 contains 11 residues. The germline CDR1 and CDR2 sequences are DFQATT and SNEGSKA (reference sequence). Trimming took 5 bases from V and 6 from J, leaving 9 bases between them.

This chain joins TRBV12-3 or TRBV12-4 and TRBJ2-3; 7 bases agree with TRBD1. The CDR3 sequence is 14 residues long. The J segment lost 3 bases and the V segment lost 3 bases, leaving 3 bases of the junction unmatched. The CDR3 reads CASSFDRVTDTQYF. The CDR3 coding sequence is TGTGCCAGCAGTTTCGACAGGGTGACAGATACGCAGTATTTT.

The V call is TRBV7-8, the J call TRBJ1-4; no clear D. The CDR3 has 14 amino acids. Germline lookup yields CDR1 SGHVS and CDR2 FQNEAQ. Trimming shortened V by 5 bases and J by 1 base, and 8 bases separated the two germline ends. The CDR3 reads CASSPSRTNEKLFF. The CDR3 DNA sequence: TGTGCCAGCAGCCCCTCGAGAACTAATGAAAAACTGTTTTTT.

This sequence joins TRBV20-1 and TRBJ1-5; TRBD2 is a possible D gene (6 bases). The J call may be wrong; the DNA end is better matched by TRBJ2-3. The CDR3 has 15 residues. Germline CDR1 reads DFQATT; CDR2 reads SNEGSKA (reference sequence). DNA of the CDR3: TGCAGTGCTAGAGGCGGGGTTAAGGGCAATCAGCCCCAGTATTTT. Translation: CSARGGVKGNQPQYF.

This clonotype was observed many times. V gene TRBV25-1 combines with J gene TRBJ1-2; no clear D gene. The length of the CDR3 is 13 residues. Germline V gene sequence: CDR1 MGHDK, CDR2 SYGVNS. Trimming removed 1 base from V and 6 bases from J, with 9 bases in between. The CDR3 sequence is CASSEFGVDGYTF. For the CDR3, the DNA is TGTGCCAGCAGTGAATTCGGGGTCGATGGCTACACCTTC.

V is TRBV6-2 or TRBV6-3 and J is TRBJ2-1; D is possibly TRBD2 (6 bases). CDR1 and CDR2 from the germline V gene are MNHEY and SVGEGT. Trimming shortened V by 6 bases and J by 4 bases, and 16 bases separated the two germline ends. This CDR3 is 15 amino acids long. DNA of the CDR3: TGTGCCAGCAGCGAACCGGGACTTAAGTACAATGAGCAGTTCTTC. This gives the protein CASSEPGLKYNEQFF.

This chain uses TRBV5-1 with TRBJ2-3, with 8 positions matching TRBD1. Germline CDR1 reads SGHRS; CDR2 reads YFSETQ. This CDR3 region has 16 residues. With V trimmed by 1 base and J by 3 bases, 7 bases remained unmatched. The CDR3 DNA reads TGCGCCAGCAGCTTGACAGGGGGAGGAATGACAGATACGCAGTATTTT. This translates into CASSLTGGGMTDTQYF.

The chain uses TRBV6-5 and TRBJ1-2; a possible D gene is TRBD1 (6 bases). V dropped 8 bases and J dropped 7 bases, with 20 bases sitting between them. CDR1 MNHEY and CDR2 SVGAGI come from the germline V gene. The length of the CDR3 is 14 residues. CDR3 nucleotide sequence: TGTGCCAGCGGCCTCATAGTTGGGGGCCTTGGCTACACCTTC. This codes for CASGLIVGGLGYTF.

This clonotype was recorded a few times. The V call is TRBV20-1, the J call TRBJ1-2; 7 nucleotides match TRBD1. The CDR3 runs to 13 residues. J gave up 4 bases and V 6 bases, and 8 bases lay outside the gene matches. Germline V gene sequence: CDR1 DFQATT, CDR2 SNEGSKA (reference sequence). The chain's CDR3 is CSATRDSPYGYTF. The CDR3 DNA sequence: TGCAGTGCAACGCGGGACAGTCCCTATGGCTACACCTTC.